Listed below are T cell receptor beta chains from one sample, sequenced in a study of T cell responses to AZD1222 COVID-19 vaccine. Sequencing was performed with immunoSEQ multiplex PCR; in TCRdb, only in-frame clones are kept and a portion is missing. The data contain 200,000 to 250,000 clones, about 94% of them singletons. The sequencing here drew on peripheral blood, taken 28 days after the second dose of the MenACWY control vaccine. These receptors were collected from an adult who received the MenACWY meningococcal vaccine as a control. CDR3s include the opening cysteine and the closing phenylalanine or tryptophan. A D gene is named only where the DNA matches it firmly. Clone size, where shown, is once, few, many, or a class for clones that have expanded.

V	J	size	D	DNA	CDR3
TRBV5-4	TRBJ2-5	-	-	TGTGCCAGCAGCTTGTACTCTCAAGAGACCCAGTACTTC	CASSLYSQETQYF
TRBV28	TRBJ1-4	-	-	TGTGCCAGCAGTTTAGGAGCAGCAACTAATGAAAAACTGTTTTTT	CASSLGAATNEKLFF
TRBV3-1/TRBV3-2	TRBJ1-2	-	-	TGTGCCAGCAGCTACTACTCAACCGTCCCCAGGGTACTTAACTATGGCTACACCTTC	CASSYYSTVPRVLNYGYTF
TRBV10-3	TRBJ1-2	once	TRBD1	TGTGCCATCAGTGTGGCACAGGGGGCACGGGGCTACACCTTC	CAISVAQGARGYTF
TRBV13	TRBJ1-5	-	-	TGTGCCAGCAGCTTAGGTGCTTCGGGGCAGCCCCAGCATTTT	CASSLGASGQPQHF
TRBV7-9	TRBJ2-5	-	-	TGTGCCAGCAGGGCGGCGCACCAAGAGACCCAGTACTTC	CASRAAHQETQYF
TRBV27	TRBJ2-1	-	-	TGTGCCAGCAGTTTAGTCGGGAGTATCAATGAGCAGTTCTTC	CASSLVGSINEQFF
TRBV6-5	TRBJ2-3	-	-	TGTGCCAGCAGTCGGGGGACGGTAAGCACAGATACGCAGTATTTT	CASSRGTVSTDTQYF
TRBV5-1	TRBJ1-6	-	-	TGCGCCAGCAGCTTGGGACAGGATAATTCACCCCTCCACTTT	CASSLGQDNSPLHF
TRBV28	TRBJ2-2	-	TRBD1	TGTGCCAGCAGACCGACAGGGCGAAACACCGGGGAGCTGTTTTTT	CASRPTGRNTGELFF
TRBV13	TRBJ2-7	-	-	TGTGCCAGCAGCTTAGGGAATCCCTACGAGCAGTACTTC	CASSLGNPYEQYF